The clone carrying this T cell receptor beta chain has ten or more counts. No antigen is known for it. The CDR3 regions of TCR beta were amplified from RNA transcripts. A set of HTBI primers served as the primers for a first-round RT-PCR of the TCR CDR3. From the multiplex PCR reads, TCRdb called clonotypes with MiXCR, one entry per CDR3 protein. This sample has about 320,000 distinct CDR3 sequences, with approximately 17% found just once. Over 18 months, lack of ophthalmopathy progression marked Graves' hyperthyroidism as stable. This sample was taken from a study of T cells in Graves' hyperthyroidism and ophthalmopathy. Background on the study: Peripheral blood specimens were obtained at initial diagnosis, prior to any treatment. The study, taken as a whole, reports: Ophthalmopathy got predicted by the model a median roughly 6.4 months before its onset. Ophthalmopathy and stable hyperthyroidism were told apart by a 13 V-J model.

CDR1 and CDR2 from the germline V gene are SGHKS and YYEKEE (reference sequence). There are 13 residues in the CDR3. After removal of 4 bases from V and 12 bases from J, the junction contained 8 bases not matched to a gene. The source of this sequence is a man aged 25-45 years with Graves' hyperthyroidism. The chain uses TRBV5-5 and TRBJ2-1; 9 bases agree with TRBD2. Sequenced input: blood. The CDR3 loop is CASSLAGGRRQFF. For the CDR3, the DNA is TGTGCCAGCAGCCTGGCGGGGGGGCGAAGGCAGTTCTTC.